These 15 T cell receptor beta chains were sequenced from one sample in a study of cytomegalovirus exposure and HLA in healthy donors. The PCR was carried out with 60 Vbeta primers and 13 Jbeta primers. The protocol was immunoSEQ multiplex PCR, while the TCRdb copy is restricted to in-frame clones and leaves out a portion. The sample lists about 140,000 clones, nearly 80% occurring once. Sequenced material: PBMCs. The receptor set was obtained from a male donor in good health and CMV-seronegative.

The chain couples TRBV9 to TRBJ1-2, with D possibly TRBD1 on 5 matching bases. Germline V gives CDR1 SGDLS, CDR2 YYNGEE. The germline V and J ends were trimmed by 3 bases and 8 bases, with 11 bases remaining between them. The CDR3 extends over 12 amino acids. The CDR3 reads CASSGTSRGYTF. In DNA, the CDR3 is TGTGCCAGCAGCGGGACAAGCCGCGGCTACACCTTC.

This sequence joins TRBV30 and TRBJ1-2, with 8 bases identical to TRBD1. This CDR3 contains 13 residues. CDR1 and CDR2 from the germline V gene are GTSNPN and SVGIG (reference sequence). The ends lost 0 bases at V and 9 bases at J; junction bases unmatched: 6. The CDR3 bases are TGTGCCTGGAGTGTAACGGACAGGGCGAGCTACACCTTC. Its translation is CAWSVTDRASYTF.

The chain has TRBV7-2 and TRBJ1-5, with D hard to call. The V gene's germline CDR1 is SGHTA and CDR2 FQGNSA. Trimming shortened V by 4 bases and J by 0 bases, and 10 bases separated the two germline ends. The CDR3 totals 15 residues. CDR3 amino acids: CASSSRSLSNQPQHF. DNA for the CDR3: TGTGCCAGCAGCTCCCGTAGCCTTAGCAATCAGCCCCAGCATTTT.

The CDR3 reads CASSFRAASTDTQYF. The CDR3, as DNA: TGTGCCAGCAGCTTCAGGGCTGCTAGCACAGATACGCAGTATTTT. This sequence joins TRBV7-2 and TRBJ2-3; weak D call: TRBD1 (5 bases). This CDR3 has 15 amino acids. From germline, CDR1 is SGHTA and CDR2 FQGNSA. Deletions cut 3 bases from V and 0 bases from J, with 10 bases between.

This sequence joins TRBV9 and TRBJ1-6; D is unresolved. The CDR3 consists of 15 residues. The germline gives CDR1 SGDLS, CDR2 YYNGEE. V was trimmed by 2 bases and J by 7 bases, leaving 13 bases between them. CDR3 sequence (DNA): TGTGCCAGCAGCGTCGCGGGAGGGATAAATTCACCCCTCCACTTT. Residues: CASSVAGGINSPLHF. The full variable domain, its missing parts supplied by reference TRBV9 and TRBJ1-6, is DSGVTQTPKHLITATGQRVTLRCSPRSGDLSVYWYQQSLDQGLQFLIQYYNGEERAKGNILERFSAQQFPDLHSELNLSSLELGDSALYFCASSVAGGINSPLHFGNGTRLTVT.

In this sample, this clone turned up a few times. V and J are TRBV4-2 and TRBJ2-7; 9 bases fit TRBD1. This CDR3 has 14 amino acids. The ends lost 0 bases at V and 4 bases at J; junction bases unmatched: 1. CDR1 is LGHNA and CDR2 is YNFKEQ in the germline V gene. CDR3 coding DNA: TGTGCCAGCAGCCAAGAGGACAGGGGATACGAGCAGTACTTC. Translating it yields CASSQEDRGYEQYF.

This rearrangement joins TRBV6-1 to TRBJ1-5; maybe TRBD1 (5 bases). CDR3 length: 15 amino acids. Deletions cut 7 bases from V and 0 bases from J, with 13 bases between. The V gene's germline CDR1 is MNHNS and CDR2 SASEGT. CDR3 region: CASTRGGLSNQPQHF. In DNA, the CDR3 is TGTGCCAGCACCCGGGGGGGTCTTAGCAATCAGCCCCAGCATTTT.

This clone was seen a few times. The chain has TRBV21-1 and TRBJ2-1; the DNA was not used to check the table's D call, TRBD2. TRBV21-1 is shown as a pseudogene. The CDR3 spans 13 residues. Here the CDR3 reads CAIEYRGYNEQFF. The CDR3 DNA sequence: TGTGCCATCGAATACCGGGGGTACAATGAGCAGTTCTTC.

This clone was seen once. This rearrangement joins TRBV4-3 to TRBJ2-1; D possibly corresponds to TRBD2 (6 bases). CDR1 LGHNA and CDR2 YSLEER come from the germline V gene. This CDR3 region has 16 residues. The V end lost 1 base, the J end lost 2 bases, and 12 bases lay between the germline ends. The CDR3 sequence: CASSQATRGPYNEQFF. The CDR3 DNA sequence: TGCGCCAGCAGCCAAGCAACGCGGGGACCCTACAATGAGCAGTTCTTC.

The chain recombines TRBV7-9 with TRBJ2-2, with unresolved D. Trimming took off 0 bases at V and 6 bases at J, with 5 bases between the two ends. Per germline, CDR1 SEHNR and CDR2 FQNEAQ (reference sequence). The CDR3 sequence is 13 residues long. DNA for the CDR3: TGTGCCAGCAGCTTAGCGCTAGCCGGGGAGCTGTTTTTT. Translated, it gives CASSLALAGELFF.

V is TRBV10-3 and J is TRBJ1-1; 8 bases map to TRBD1. This CDR3 has 13 amino acids. Per germline, CDR1 ENHRY and CDR2 SYGVKD. V shed 4 bases and J 10 bases; nucleotides not matched to a gene: 8. CDR3 sequence reads: CAISGPDRERAFF. CDR3 coding DNA: TGTGCCATCAGTGGACCGGACAGGGAAAGAGCTTTCTTT.

This chain connects TRBV18 to TRBJ2-7, with D perhaps matching TRBD1 (6 bases). The CDR3 runs 14 residues. Trimming stripped 3 bases from V and 5 bases from J, with 14 bases between. The germline gives CDR1 KGHSH, CDR2 LQKENI. The CDR3, as DNA: TGTGCCAGCTCACCTCCGACAGGCCGGGACGAGCAGTACTTC. Translating it yields CASSPPTGRDEQYF.

The rearrangement links TRBV6-5 to TRBJ2-5; no definite D call. The CDR3 runs to 11 residues. Germline CDR1 reads MNHEY; CDR2 reads SVGAGI. Trimming shortened V by 2 bases and J by 7 bases, and 5 bases separated the two germline ends. The CDR3 region has the DNA TGTGCCAGCAGTTACGTCGGGACCCAGTACTTC. This codes for CASSYVGTQYF.

This clone was recorded a few times. The chain uses TRBV19 and TRBJ1-2; 8 bases are shared with TRBD1. This CDR3 has 11 amino acids. With V trimmed by 5 bases and J by 14 bases, 7 bases remained unmatched. In germline, CDR1 is LNHDA, CDR2 SQIVND (reference sequence). The CDR3 DNA reads as TGTGCCAGTAGTGGCAGGGGGCCTCAGACCTTC. As protein: CASSGRGPQTF.

The chain joins TRBV30 to TRBJ2-5, with 11 bases aligning to TRBD2. This CDR3 has 16 amino acids. Trimming at V came to 2 bases and at J to 5 bases, leaving 10 bases not matched to a gene. Germline CDR1 reads GTSNPN; CDR2 reads SVGIG (reference sequence). CDR3 bases: TGTGCCTGGAGTCCCGGGCTAGCGGGGGGCGGGGAGACCCAGTACTTC. Its translation is CAWSPGLAGGGETQYF.